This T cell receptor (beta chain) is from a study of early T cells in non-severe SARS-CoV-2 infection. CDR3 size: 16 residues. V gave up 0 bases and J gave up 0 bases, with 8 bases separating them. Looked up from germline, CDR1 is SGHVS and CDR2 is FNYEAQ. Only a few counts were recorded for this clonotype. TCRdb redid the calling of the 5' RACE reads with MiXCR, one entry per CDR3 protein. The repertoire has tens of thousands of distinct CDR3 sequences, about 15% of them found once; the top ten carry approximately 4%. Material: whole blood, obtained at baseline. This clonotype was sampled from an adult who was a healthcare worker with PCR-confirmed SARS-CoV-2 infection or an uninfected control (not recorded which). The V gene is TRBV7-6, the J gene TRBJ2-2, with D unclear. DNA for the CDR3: TGTGCCAGCAGCTTAGCGTACAGATCGAACACCGGGGAGCTGTTTTTT. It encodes CASSLAYRSNTGELFF.